Following are 24 T cell receptor beta chains from one sample sequenced in a study of control samples from healthy donors and cancer patients. The assay was immunoSEQ multiplex PCR, and TCRdb's table has in-frame clones only and misses some. Of about 110,000 clones in the sample, more than 75% were seen once. The sequenced sample consisted of PBMCs. These receptors came from a woman aged 55-75 years with lung cancer.

The chain joins TRBV19 to TRBJ1-1; no clear D. Germline CDR1 reads LNHDA; CDR2 reads SQIVND (reference sequence). The CDR3 loop spans 15 amino acids. The V end was cut by 8 bases, the J end by 3 bases, with 19 bases between. The CDR3 here is CASLPAAYEHTEAFF. As DNA, the CDR3 is TGTGCCAGTTTGCCGGCGGCATACGAACACACTGAAGCTTTCTTT.

This clone was found once. The chain is built from TRBV7-8 and TRBJ1-5; possibly TRBD1 for D (6 bases). Germline CDR1 SGHVS, CDR2 FQNEAQ. This CDR3 comprises 15 residues. Deletions cut 5 bases from V and 7 bases from J, with 18 bases between. CDR3 nucleotides: TGTGCCAGCAGCCTAGGGGGTCCCCTGGGACAGCCCCAGCATTTT. As protein: CASSLGGPLGQPQHF. The full variable domain, rest sourced from reference TRBV7-8 and TRBJ1-5, is GAGVSQSPRYKVAKRGQDVALRCDPISGHVSLFWYQQALGQGPEFLTYFQNEAQLDKSGLPSDRFFAERPEGSVSTLKIQRTQQEDSAVYLCASSLGGPLGQPQHFGDGTRLSIL.

This clone was detected only once. The genes are TRBV6-5 and TRBJ2-2, with D unresolved. The germline V gene encodes CDR1 MNHEY and CDR2 SVGAGI. The CDR3 is 15 residues long. Trimming stripped 8 bases from V and 0 bases from J, with 13 bases between. The CDR3 DNA reads as TGTGCCAGCCAAATGGGTGCCTCGAACACCGGGGAGCTGTTTTTT. Amino acid sequence: CASQMGASNTGELFF.

The CDR3 here is CASGLEEGTEAFF. The CDR3 nucleotides are TGTGCTAGTGGTTTGGAAGAGGGCACTGAAGCTTTCTTT. The chain employs TRBV12-5 and TRBJ1-1, with D unresolved. Trimming took 1 base from V and 4 from J, leaving 7 bases between them. Germline V gives CDR1 LGHNT, CDR2 FRNRAP. The CDR3 runs 13 residues. Looking up the rest from reference TRBV12-5 and TRBJ1-1 gives the full variable domain: DARVTQTPRHKVTEMGQEVTMRCQPILGHNTVFWYRQTMMQGLELLAYFRNRAPLDDSGMPKDRFSAEMPDATLATLKIQPSEPRDSAVYFCASGLEEGTEAFFGQGTRLTVV.

The chain recombines TRBV12-5 with TRBJ1-1, with D perhaps TRBD1 (6 bases). Trimming cost V 0 bases and J 4 bases, with 9 bases left between them. Germline V gives CDR1 LGHNT, CDR2 FRNRAP. This CDR3 has 14 residues. CDR3 residues: CASGLVGRGTEAFF. The DNA of the CDR3 is TGTGCTAGTGGTTTGGTTGGCAGGGGCACTGAAGCTTTCTTT.

This clone was seen only a few times. The V gene is TRBV6-6, the J gene TRBJ2-2, with a possible D match to TRBD2 (5 bases). Trimming removed 6 bases from V and 4 bases from J, with 12 bases in between. This CDR3 has 14 residues. CDR1 MNHNY and CDR2 SVGAGI come from the germline V gene (reference sequence). The CDR3 sequence: CASSLPGVTGELFF. The CDR3 DNA reads as TGTGCCAGCAGCCTGCCCGGGGTCACCGGGGAGCTGTTTTTT.

The chain uses TRBV27 and TRBJ1-2, with D possibly matching TRBD1 (6 bases). Trimming removed 4 bases at V and 4 bases at J, with 13 bases between. This CDR3 comprises 14 residues. Looked up from germline, CDR1 is MNHEY and CDR2 is SMNVEV (reference sequence). The CDR3 protein is CASSSPGAAYGYTF. The CDR3 nucleotides read TGTGCCAGCAGTTCGCCGGGGGCCGCCTATGGCTACACCTTC.

This chain uses TRBV12-3 or TRBV12-4 with TRBJ2-3; 9 nucleotides align to TRBD1. The J segment lost 4 bases and the V segment lost 8 bases, leaving 4 bases of the junction unmatched. The length of the CDR3 is 13 residues. This chain's CDR3 is CASGGQGPDTQYF. CDR3 nucleotide sequence: TGTGCCAGCGGGGGACAGGGCCCAGATACGCAGTATTTT.

The J gene is TRBJ1-1, the V gene TRBV20-1, with 7 bases fitting TRBD1. Germline V gives CDR1 DFQATT, CDR2 SNEGSKA (reference sequence). Germline trimming cut 3 bases from V and 4 bases from J; bases unmatched to any gene: 8. This CDR3 has 14 amino acids. This CDR3 reads CSASKGARGTEAFF. The CDR3, as DNA: TGCAGTGCTAGTAAGGGGGCGCGGGGCACTGAAGCTTTCTTT.

The chain links TRBV11-3 to TRBJ2-7, with 10 bases that match TRBD2. Looked up from germline, CDR1 is SGHNT and CDR2 is YENEEA. The CDR3 has 16 amino acids. After removal of 4 bases from V and 3 bases from J, the junction contained 9 bases not matched to a gene. In DNA form, the CDR3 reads TGTGCCAGCAGCTCAGCCGGGACTAGCGCCGTCTACGAGCAGTACTTC. Amino acids: CASSSAGTSAVYEQYF. The full variable domain, in which reference TRBV11-3 and TRBJ2-7 provide the parts outside the CDR3, is EAGVVQSPRYKIIEKKQPVAFWCNPISGHNTLYWYLQNLGQGPELLIRYENEEAVDDSQLPKDRFSAERLKGVDSTLKIQPAELGDSAVYLCASSSAGTSAVYEQYFGPGTRLTVT.

The chain is built from TRBV3-1 (or the pseudogene TRBV3-2) and TRBJ2-7, with 8 nucleotides matching TRBD1. The length of the CDR3 is 14 residues. Germline-derived CDR1 and CDR2 are LGHDT and YNNKEL (reference sequence). Unmatched junction bases numbered 6, after V lost 0 bases and J lost 8 bases. CDR3 coding DNA: TGTGCCAGCAGCCAAGATATACAGGGGGTACAGCAGTACTTC. Its translation is CASSQDIQGVQQYF.

The J gene is TRBJ2-7, the V gene TRBV5-1, with D unresolved. The length of the CDR3 is 12 residues. The V end was cut by 0 bases, the J end by 7 bases, with 8 bases between. Germline CDR1 reads SGHRS; CDR2 reads YFSETQ. The CDR3, as DNA: TGCGCCAGCAGCTTGGAGTGGGGAGAGCAGTACTTC. Translated, it gives CASSLEWGEQYF.

The gene calls are TRBV4-2 and TRBJ2-3; D ambiguous. There are 16 residues in the CDR3. Germline V CDR1 and CDR2: LGHNA, YNFKEQ. The V gene lost 0 bases and the J gene lost 0 bases, with 10 bases spanning the gap. CDR3 amino acids: CASSQDWARSTDTQYF. The CDR3 DNA reads as TGTGCCAGCAGCCAAGATTGGGCAAGAAGCACAGATACGCAGTATTTT.

The chain has TRBV18 and TRBJ1-6, with a weak D call TRBD1 (6 bases). The CDR3 length is 14 residues. Trimming left V 4 bases short and J 9 bases short, with 13 bases between. Germline-derived CDR1 and CDR2 are KGHSH and LQKENI. CDR3 sequence: CASSRQDSSSPLHF. The CDR3 DNA reads TGTGCCAGCTCACGACAGGATTCCAGTTCACCCCTCCACTTT.

The chain recombines TRBV18 with TRBJ1-4; D gene unclear. V lost 6 bases, J lost 0 bases, and 5 bases lay in between. The CDR3 runs to 13 residues. Germline values: CDR1 KGHSH, CDR2 LQKENI. CDR3 loop: CASSSATNEKLFF. The CDR3 DNA reads as TGTGCCAGCTCCTCTGCAACTAATGAAAAACTGTTTTTT. Looking up the rest from reference TRBV18 and TRBJ1-4 gives the full variable domain: NAGVMQNPRHLVRRRGQEARLRCSPMKGHSHVYWYRQLPEEGLKFMVYLQKENIIDESGMPKERFSAEFPKEGPSILRIQQVVRGDSAAYFCASSSATNEKLFFGSGTQLSVL.

The V and J genes are TRBV5-1 and TRBJ1-5, with D uncertain. Germline CDR1 SGHRS, CDR2 YFSETQ. The CDR3 has 15 residues. V was shortened by 0 bases and J by 2 bases, with 9 bases between the two germline ends. This CDR3 reads CASSLVHTGNQPQHF. In DNA form, the CDR3 reads TGCGCCAGCAGCTTGGTACATACAGGCAATCAGCCCCAGCATTTT.

CDR3 residues: CASSQGSGASNQPQHF. CDR3 nucleotide sequence: TGTGCCAGCAGCCAAGGATCAGGGGCCAGCAATCAGCCCCAGCATTTT. V gene TRBV3-1 (or the pseudogene TRBV3-2) combines with J gene TRBJ1-5; D is possibly TRBD1 (6 bases). V dropped 1 base and J dropped 1 base, with 11 bases sitting between them. CDR1 and CDR2 (germline): LGHDT, YNNKEL (reference sequence). This CDR3 spans 16 amino acids.

The V call is TRBV28, the J call TRBJ2-2; either TRBD1 or TRBD2 may supply D (6 bases each). This CDR3 region has 18 residues. Trimming took off 1 base at V and 1 base at J, with 16 bases between the two ends. CDR1 is MDHEN and CDR2 is SYDVKM in the germline V gene. The chain's CDR3 is CASSLFPRGEKNTGELFF. In DNA, the CDR3 is TGTGCCAGCAGTTTATTCCCGAGGGGGGAGAAGAACACCGGGGAGCTGTTTTTT. The full variable domain, rest sourced from reference TRBV28 and TRBJ2-2, is DVKVTQSSRYLVKRTGEKVFLECVQDMDHENMFWYRQDPGLGLRLIYFSYDVKMKEKGDIPEGYSVSREKKERFSLILESASTNQTSMYLCASSLFPRGEKNTGELFFGEGSRLTVL.

The chain joins TRBV12-3 or TRBV12-4 to TRBJ2-1, with D perhaps being TRBD1 or TRBD2 (6 bases each). V was pared by 8 bases and J by 6 bases, with 14 bases between. The CDR3 length is 13 residues. The CDR3, as DNA: TGTGCCAGCCGAGGGGGGAAATCCAATGAGCAGTTCTTC. This codes for CASRGGKSNEQFF.

The V and J genes are TRBV29-1 and TRBJ1-1; 7 positions match TRBD1. This CDR3 is 12 amino acids long. The germline gives CDR1 SQVTM, CDR2 ANQGSEA. The V and J ends lost 7 bases and 0 bases, in that order; junction bases with no gene match: 2. CDR3 DNA: TGCAGCGGGGGACAGCTGAACACTGAAGCTTTCTTT. Translating it yields CSGGQLNTEAFF.

The chain has TRBV5-1 and TRBJ2-7; D not resolved. CDR1 and CDR2 (germline): SGHRS, YFSETQ. V was trimmed by 4 bases and J by 6 bases, leaving 11 bases between them. The length of the CDR3 is 12 residues. The CDR3 protein is CASSADGVEQYF. Here the CDR3 DNA reads TGCGCCAGCAGCGCGGACGGCGTCGAGCAGTACTTC.

This chain uses TRBV13 with TRBJ1-1, with D possibly TRBD1 on 5 matching bases. The germline CDR1 and CDR2 sequences are PRHDT and FYEKMQ (reference sequence). The CDR3 is 14 amino acids. Trimming took off 5 bases at V and 0 bases at J, with 10 bases between the two ends. In nucleotides, the CDR3 is TGTGCCAGCAGCCCCCGGGACCTGAACACTGAAGCTTTCTTT. This translates into CASSPRDLNTEAFF.

The rearrangement links TRBV7-8 to TRBJ2-3; 9 nucleotides line up with TRBD2. The ends lost 4 bases at V and 3 bases at J; junction bases unmatched: 14. This CDR3 has 18 residues. Germline values: CDR1 SGHVS, CDR2 FQNEAQ. Here the CDR3 reads CASSSPRGGGAETDTQYF. CDR3 DNA: TGTGCCAGCAGCTCCCCAAGGGGCGGGGGGGCCGAGACAGATACGCAGTATTTT.

This sequence joins TRBV18 and TRBJ1-5, with D perhaps TRBD1 (6 bases). V lost 2 bases and J 6 bases, leaving 20 bases between the germline ends. Per the germline V gene, CDR1 is KGHSH and CDR2 is LQKENI. The CDR3 totals 17 residues. The CDR3 nucleotides read TGTGCCAGCTCACCATCTTCGGGGGGCGGTAGGTTTCAGCCCCAGCATTTT. The encoded protein is CASSPSSGGGRFQPQHF.